The 12 T cell receptor beta chains presented below share a single source sample, sequenced in a study of CD8+CD57+ T cells in acquired aplastic anemia. Profiling of TCR beta VDJ combinations and CDR3 sequences used genomic DNA as template. TCRdb redid the calling of the reads with MiXCR, one entry per CDR3 protein. The sample has approximately 200,000 distinct CDR3 sequences, 50% to 75% seen once. Sequencing was performed on sorted CD4+, CD8+, or CD8+CD57+ T cells (not recorded which) from PBMCs. The receptors were gathered from a human donor with severe aplastic anemia or a healthy control (not recorded which).

The chain has TRBV29-1 and TRBJ2-5; TRBD1 matches at 9 bases. With V trimmed by 7 bases and J by 4 bases, 7 bases remained unmatched. Germline CDR1 SQVTM, CDR2 ANQGSEA. CDR3 length: 13 residues. CDR3 nucleotides: TGCAGCGGTAGCCAGACAGGGGGAGAGACCCAGTACTTC. It is translated as CSGSQTGGETQYF.

This sequence joins TRBV5-4 and TRBJ2-7; 8 bases are shared with TRBD2. The CDR3 covers 15 residues. Germline-derived CDR1 and CDR2 are SGHNT and YYREEE (reference sequence). V was clipped by 4 bases and J by 6 bases; unmatched bases: 12. The CDR3 DNA is TGTGCCAGCAGCCGCGGGGGGCCGAACCTCTCCGAGCAGTACTTC. This encodes CASSRGGPNLSEQYF.

This rearrangement joins TRBV19 to TRBJ2-3, with D possibly matching TRBD1 (6 bases). V gave up 4 bases and J gave up 4 bases, with 18 bases separating them. The germline CDR1 and CDR2 sequences are LNHDA and SQIVND (reference sequence). There are 16 residues in the CDR3. CDR3 coding DNA: TGTGCCAGTAGTAGAAATCCAGGGGTAAGAGCAGATACGCAGTATTTT. Amino acids: CASSRNPGVRADTQYF.

The V and J genes are TRBV5-4 and TRBJ1-6; unclear D gene. V lost 0 bases and J 6 bases, leaving 7 bases between the germline ends. Per germline, CDR1 SGHNT and CDR2 YYREEE (reference sequence). The CDR3 is made up of 14 amino acids. The CDR3 DNA reads TGTGCCAGCAGCTTGGTAACCGGTAATTCACCCCTCCACTTT. This encodes CASSLVTGNSPLHF.

V gene TRBV9 combines with J gene TRBJ2-1; 7 bases fit TRBD2. The V gene end was trimmed by 4 bases and the J gene end by 1 base; junction bases not matched to a gene: 8. The CDR3 runs to 16 residues. Per germline, CDR1 SGDLS and CDR2 YYNGEE. This chain's CDR3 is CASSPFLAVSYNEQFF. The CDR3 coding sequence is TGTGCCAGCAGCCCCTTTCTAGCGGTATCCTACAATGAGCAGTTCTTC.

The chain has TRBV6-1 and TRBJ1-4; TRBD1 aligns across 8 bases. CDR1 MNHNS and CDR2 SASEGT come from the germline V gene. The trim removed 3 bases at V and 5 bases at J, leaving 5 bases unmatched. This CDR3 is built from 15 residues. The chain's CDR3 is CASSDGRDRNEKLFF. Written as DNA, the CDR3 is TGTGCCAGCAGTGACGGCCGGGACAGGAATGAAAAACTGTTTTTT.

This clonotype came up many times. This chain connects TRBV6-1 to TRBJ2-3; 9 bases align to TRBD1. Germline-derived CDR1 and CDR2 are MNHNS and SASEGT. There are 14 residues in the CDR3. V gave up 1 base and J gave up 4 bases; unmatched junction bases: 0. CDR3 region: CASSEGTGADTQYF. CDR3 coding DNA: TGTGCCAGCAGTGAAGGGACAGGGGCAGATACGCAGTATTTT.

V usage is TRBV20-1 and J usage is TRBJ2-7, with TRBD2 as a possible D gene (6 bases). Germline V lookup: CDR1 DFQATT, CDR2 SNEGSKA (reference sequence). This CDR3 has 12 residues. Trimming cost V 4 bases and J 2 bases, with 9 bases left between them. The CDR3 sequence is CSAKEGPYEQYF. CDR3 DNA: TGCAGTGCTAAGGAGGGACCCTACGAGCAGTACTTC.

The V call is TRBV12-3 or TRBV12-4, the J call TRBJ1-2, with a weak D call TRBD1 (5 bases). The CDR3 totals 14 residues. Trimming removed 5 bases from V and 2 bases from J, with 12 bases in between. Written as DNA, the CDR3 is TGTGCCAGCAGTGCTAACAGGAGGAACTATGGCTACACCTTC. The encoded protein is CASSANRRNYGYTF.

The V call is TRBV7-3, the J call TRBJ2-2; D may correspond to TRBD1 or TRBD2 (5 bases each). From germline, CDR1 is SGHTA and CDR2 FQGTGA. Trimming took 3 bases from V and 1 from J, leaving 21 bases between them. This CDR3 region has 19 residues. The CDR3, as DNA: TGTGCCAGCAGCTTGCGCGTAGGGGACCTGCCGGGGAACACCGGGGAGCTGTTTTTT. This translates into CASSLRVGDLPGNTGELFF.

V is TRBV15 and J is TRBJ2-5; 12 bases agree with TRBD2. The CDR3 loop spans 18 amino acids. Unmatched junction bases numbered 10, after V lost 0 bases and J lost 5 bases. Germline V CDR1 and CDR2: LNHNV, YYDKDF (reference sequence). CDR3 residues: CATSRDYRTSGDRETQYF. The CDR3 bases are TGTGCCACCAGCAGAGATTATAGGACTAGCGGGGATAGGGAGACCCAGTACTTC.

The chain recombines TRBV20-1 with TRBJ2-3, with 10 bases fitting TRBD2. The CDR3 spans 15 residues. V shed 4 bases, J shed 6 bases, and the junction held 10 bases outside the gene matches. The germline V gene has CDR1 DFQATT and CDR2 SNEGSKA (reference sequence). The CDR3 reads CSATMSGGALDTQYF. CDR3 DNA: TGCAGTGCTACGATGAGCGGGGGGGCCTTGGATACGCAGTATTTT.